These 25 T cell receptor beta chains were sequenced from one sample in a study of shared clonotypes between healthy human individuals. Clones were sequenced by immunoSEQ multiplex PCR, and TCRdb holds only the in-frame ones, with some missing. Among more than 2,000,000 clones listed, around 94% were seen once. The sample was naive CD4+ T cells sorted from blood. As for subset: CD45RA+ positively selected. Every receptor here comes from a young man in good health.

Comments on this clone: Other DNA sequences in this specimen translate into the identical CDR3. This chain uses TRBV2 with TRBJ1-4; 9 bases fit TRBD1. CDR1 is SNHLY, CDR2 FYNNEI, per germline. This CDR3 contains 14 residues. V was clipped by 6 bases and J by 7 bases; unmatched bases: 6. CDR3 sequence reads: CASSQQGAGEKLFF. Written as DNA, the CDR3 is TGTGCCAGCAGCCAACAGGGGGCCGGTGAAAAACTGTTTTTT.

The chain combines TRBV28 with TRBJ2-7; a weak D match, TRBD2 (5 bases). Per germline, CDR1 MDHEN and CDR2 SYDVKM. This CDR3 is 11 amino acids long. Trimming shortened V by 8 bases and J by 6 bases, and 11 bases separated the two germline ends. CDR3 nucleotides: TGTGCCAGCGCCCTACGGGGCGAGCAGTACTTC. It encodes CASALRGEQYF.

The chain has TRBV29-1 and TRBJ2-7; 11 bases agree with TRBD1. CDR3 length: 13 residues. After removal of 5 bases from V and 2 bases from J, the junction contained 2 bases not matched to a gene. The germline gives CDR1 SQVTM, CDR2 ANQGSEA. CDR3 loop: CSVSGQGAYEQYF. CDR3 in DNA: TGCAGCGTTTCGGGACAGGGGGCCTACGAGCAGTACTTC.

This clone was seen a handful of times. The V and J genes are TRBV15 and TRBJ1-2, with D tentatively TRBD1 (6 bases). From germline, CDR1 is LNHNV and CDR2 YYDKDF (reference sequence). The CDR3 totals 16 residues. V shed 1 base and J shed 8 bases, with 20 bases lying between them. The CDR3 reads CATSRASSDRSNGYTF. The CDR3 DNA is TGTGCCACCAGCAGAGCCTCGTCCGACAGGTCGAACGGCTACACCTTC.

The chain employs TRBV19 and TRBJ2-1, with D hard to call. CDR3 size: 11 residues. CDR1 LNHDA and CDR2 SQIVND come from the germline V gene (reference sequence). The V end was cut by 5 bases, the J end by 9 bases, with 8 bases between. CDR3 in amino acids: CASSYWGEQFF. The CDR3 DNA reads as TGTGCCAGTAGTTACTGGGGTGAGCAGTTCTTC.

This chain joins TRBV5-1 and TRBJ2-2; no firm D call. Germline V lookup: CDR1 SGHRS, CDR2 YFSETQ. CDR3 length: 12 residues. Between the trimmed V and J ends, which lost 4 bases and 7 bases, there was a span of 8 bases. DNA of the CDR3: TGCGCCAGCAGCAAAGTCGGCGGGGAGCTGTTTTTT. Translation gives CASSKVGGELFF. Drawing the rest from reference TRBV5-1 and TRBJ2-2, the complete variable domain is KAGVTQTPRYLIKTRGQQVTLSCSPISGHRSVSWYQQTPGQGLQFLFEYFSETQRNKGNFPGRFSGRQFSNSRSEMNVSTLELGDSALYLCASSKVGGELFFGEGSRLTVL.

The rearrangement joins TRBV19 to TRBJ2-5; tentatively, D is TRBD2 (6 bases). The germline gives CDR1 LNHDA, CDR2 SQIVND (reference sequence). V was cut by 7 bases and J by 4 bases, with 19 bases left in between. The CDR3 loop spans 15 amino acids. The DNA of the CDR3 is TGTGCCAGTAACCTTCGGGGAGGCACGGCAGAGACCCAGTACTTC. Its translation: CASNLRGGTAETQYF.

In regard to this clone: The same CDR3 also results from other DNA sequences found in this sample. The genes are TRBV5-1 and TRBJ1-5, with a weak D call TRBD1 (5 bases). V was clipped by 0 bases and J by 2 bases, with 9 bases between them. The CDR3 has 15 amino acids. The germline V gene has CDR1 SGHRS and CDR2 YFSETQ. CDR3 coding DNA: TGCGCCAGCAGCTTGGAGGGGCTCGGCAATCAGCCCCAGCATTTT. It encodes CASSLEGLGNQPQHF.

With respect to this clone: Other DNA sequences in this specimen translate into the identical CDR3. This chain joins TRBV7-9 and TRBJ2-3; D remains unclear. Trimming removed 3 bases from V and 1 base from J, with 5 bases in between. The CDR3 is made up of 13 amino acids. Germline loops: CDR1 SEHNR, CDR2 FQNEAQ (reference sequence). The CDR3 protein is CASSLGGTDTQYF. Written as DNA, the CDR3 is TGTGCCAGCAGCTTGGGTGGCACAGATACGCAGTATTTT.

The chain carries TRBV7-2 and TRBJ1-1; no reliable D call. Looked up from germline, CDR1 is SGHTA and CDR2 is FQGNSA. V lost 8 bases, J lost 5 bases, and 12 bases lay in between. The length of the CDR3 is 12 residues. In DNA form, the CDR3 reads TGTGCCAGCTCCCGCGGGCTGACTGAAGCTTTCTTT. This sequence encodes CASSRGLTEAFF. The full variable domain, completed using reference TRBV7-2 and TRBJ1-1, is GAGVSQSPSNKVTEKGKDVELRCDPISGHTALYWYRQSLGQGLEFLIYFQGNSAPDKSGLPSDRFSAERTGGSVSTLTIQRTQQEDSAVYLCASSRGLTEAFFGQGTRLTVV.

This chain uses TRBV7-9 with TRBJ2-7; D tentatively fits TRBD1 or TRBD2 (5 bases each). This CDR3 is 14 amino acids long. Germline CDR1 SEHNR, CDR2 FQNEAQ (reference sequence). Trimming took 5 bases from V and 4 from J, leaving 15 bases between them. For the CDR3, the DNA is TGTGCCAGCAGCCCCCCGGGACCGCCTTACGAGCAGTACTTC. This translates into CASSPPGPPYEQYF.

The V and J genes are TRBV7-6 and TRBJ2-1, with 9 bases identical to TRBD2. Per the germline V gene, CDR1 is SGHVS and CDR2 is FNYEAQ. This CDR3 contains 16 residues. The V segment lost 4 bases and the J segment 9 bases; nucleotides outside the gene matches: 13. CDR3: CASSSVVAGVYGEQFF. CDR3 DNA sequence: TGTGCCAGCAGCTCAGTGGTAGCGGGGGTTTACGGTGAGCAGTTCTTC.

The V and J genes are TRBV7-2 and TRBJ1-4, with D possibly matching TRBD1 (6 bases). This CDR3 comprises 13 residues. The germline V gene has CDR1 SGHTA and CDR2 FQGNSA. V was cut by 5 bases and J by 8 bases, with 12 bases left in between. The CDR3 loop reads CASSGQTGEKLFF. The CDR3 DNA sequence: TGTGCCAGCAGCGGACAGACTGGGGAAAAACTGTTTTTT.

The chain has TRBV10-1 and TRBJ1-4; no definite D call. Germline assignment: CDR1 WNHNN and CDR2 SYGVQD (reference sequence). Trimming took 0 bases from V and 0 from J, leaving 5 bases between them. CDR3 length: 15 residues. In DNA, the CDR3 is TGCGCCAGCAGTGAGTCGGTGACAACTAATGAAAAACTGTTTTTT. This encodes CASSESVTTNEKLFF.

For this clone: The junction shows a germline mismatch at one end, possibly a read error. The chain carries TRBV28 and TRBJ1-1; weak D call: TRBD1 (5 bases). Germline-derived CDR1 and CDR2 are MDHEN and SYDVKM. This CDR3 is built from 13 residues. CDR3 nucleotides: TGTGCCAGCAGTTTTGATTTGTGGGCCAGGGAAAAATTT. Translated: CASSFDLWAREKF.

V gene TRBV7-8 combines with J gene TRBJ1-5; no clear D. Trimming took off 5 bases at V and 4 bases at J, with 18 bases between the two ends. Germline lookup yields CDR1 SGHVS and CDR2 FQNEAQ. CDR3 length: 16 amino acids. The CDR3 sequence is CASSPREGLTNQPQHF. The CDR3 region has the DNA TGTGCCAGCAGCCCTCGTGAAGGCCTAACTAATCAGCCCCAGCATTTT.

J is TRBJ1-3 and V is TRBV11-2; D unresolved. V lost 1 base and J lost 4, with 5 bases in between. The CDR3 sequence is 13 residues long. CDR1 SGHAT and CDR2 FQNNGV come from the germline V gene. CDR3 loop: CASSLVVGNTIYF. As DNA, the CDR3 is TGTGCCAGCAGCTTAGTCGTGGGAAACACCATATATTTT.

The count of this clone is one. The chain's CDR3 is CASSRDRGADTQYF. In nucleotides, the CDR3 is TGTGCCAGCTCGCGGGACAGGGGTGCAGATACGCAGTATTTT. The rearrangement joins TRBV18 to TRBJ2-3; 10 bases map to TRBD1. The CDR3 has 14 amino acids. CDR1 and CDR2 (germline): KGHSH, LQKENI. The V segment lost 6 bases and the J segment 4 bases; nucleotides outside the gene matches: 4.

This rearrangement joins TRBV5-1 to TRBJ2-4; 8 bases are a match to TRBD2. This CDR3 is built from 18 residues. Germline trimming cut 1 base from V and 0 bases from J; bases unmatched to any gene: 9. CDR1 is SGHRS and CDR2 is YFSETQ in the germline V gene. CDR3 residues: CASSLPSGGTLAKNIQYF. CDR3 in DNA: TGCGCCAGCAGCTTGCCATCGGGGGGGACCCTAGCCAAAAACATTCAGTACTTC.

This clone appeared once. One end of the junction does not line up with germline, which may come from a read error. The chain has TRBV7-7 and TRBJ1-4, with no clear D. From germline, CDR1 is SSHAT and CDR2 FNYEAQ (reference sequence). The CDR3 contains 15 residues. CDR3 bases: TGTGCTAGCAGCCAAGGACTCGGGGTGGGGGAAAAACTGTTTTTT. This translates into CASSQGLGVGEKLFF.

The chain uses TRBV5-4 and TRBJ2-2; TRBD2 might be the D (6 bases). Deletions cut 5 bases from V and 2 bases from J, with 16 bases between. The CDR3 covers 16 residues. Germline lookup yields CDR1 SGHNT and CDR2 YYREEE (reference sequence). CDR3 amino acids: CASRSGLIANTGELFF. CDR3 bases: TGTGCCAGCAGATCGGGACTCATCGCCAACACCGGGGAGCTGTTTTTT.

The chain carries TRBV6-6 and TRBJ1-6; 7 bases agree with TRBD1. The ends lost 5 bases at V and 2 bases at J; junction bases unmatched: 6. Germline CDR1 MNHNY, CDR2 SVGAGI (reference sequence). The CDR3 extends over 16 amino acids. DNA of the CDR3: TGTGCCAGCAGTGGGACAGTCAAGCCCTATAATTCACCCCTCCACTTT. Residues: CASSGTVKPYNSPLHF.

The V call is TRBV5-1, the J call TRBJ2-6; no definite D call. V was trimmed by 2 bases and J by 0 bases, leaving 9 bases between them. From germline, CDR1 is SGHRS and CDR2 YFSETQ. The CDR3 contains 16 residues. This chain's CDR3 is CASSFGPSSGANVLTF. In nucleotides, the CDR3 is TGCGCCAGCAGCTTCGGACCTTCCTCTGGGGCCAACGTCCTGACTTTC.

This chain uses TRBV7-9 with TRBJ2-2, with D possibly being TRBD2 (5 bases). From germline, CDR1 is SEHNR and CDR2 FQNEAQ (reference sequence). The CDR3 runs to 14 residues. V lost 4 bases and J lost 5, with 11 bases in between. CDR3 coding DNA: TGTGCCAGCAGCTCAGAGGGAGATACCGGGGAGCTGTTTTTT. Residues: CASSSEGDTGELFF.

The chain has TRBV7-2 and TRBJ2-7, with D hard to call. The CDR3 has 13 amino acids. With 5 bases removed from V and 9 bases from J, the gap between germline ends came to 17 bases. Germline values: CDR1 SGHTA, CDR2 FQGNSA. The CDR3 reads CASSPRPPAVQYF. Written as DNA, the CDR3 is TGTGCCAGCAGCCCCCGACCTCCTGCGGTGCAGTACTTC. The variable domain in full, completed from reference TRBV7-2 and TRBJ2-7, reads GAGVSQSPSNKVTEKGKDVELRCDPISGHTALYWYRQSLGQGLEFLIYFQGNSAPDKSGLPSDRFSAERTGGSVSTLTIQRTQQEDSAVYLCASSPRPPAVQYFGPGTRLTVT.